This T cell receptor (beta chain) was profiled in a study of T cell changes during pregnancy in multiple sclerosis. The method was immunoSEQ multiplex PCR; TCRdb's version includes in-frame clones alone and lacks a portion of them. The repertoire holds 75,000 to 95,000 clones, with roughly 93% as singletons. The sequencing used peripheral blood, collected in the second trimester of pregnancy. This receptor was identified in a female donor with multiple sclerosis, enrolled in a pregnancy study.

The CDR3 sequence is CASSLWTGAYNYGYTF. The CDR3 region has the DNA TGTGCCAGCAGCCTGTGGACAGGGGCTTATAACTATGGCTACACCTTC. This chain links TRBV5-5 with TRBJ1-2; TRBD1 aligns across 9 bases. The CDR3 runs 16 residues. CDR1 and CDR2 (germline): SGHKS, YYEKEE (reference sequence). V shed 4 bases, J shed 1 base, and the junction held 8 bases outside the gene matches.